The 3 T cell receptor beta chains below all came from one sample that was sequenced in a study of PD-L1 blockade in urothelial cancer. TCRdb keeps only in-frame clones here, not all; method: immunoSEQ multiplex PCR. The repertoire holds fewer than 75,000 clones, with around 84% as singletons. Sequenced material: PBMCs, taken around atezolizumab (anti-PD-L1) treatment. The receptor source for this set is a man aged 65 to 85 with urothelial cancer.

This chain joins TRBV6-1 and TRBJ2-2; TRBD1 matches at 9 bases. The CDR3 runs 14 residues. V trimming: 6 bases; J trimming: 5 bases; junction bases outside the gene matches: 4. Germline assignment: CDR1 MNHNS and CDR2 SASEGT. The CDR3, as DNA: TGTGCCAGCAGGACAGGGGGGTGGACCGGGGAGCTGTTTTTT. Its protein product is CASRTGGWTGELFF.

V is TRBV4-2 and J is TRBJ1-1; a possible D gene is TRBD1 (6 bases). The V gene's germline CDR1 is LGHNA and CDR2 YNFKEQ. This CDR3 region has 13 residues. V lost 2 bases and J lost 7, with 11 bases in between. The CDR3 bases are TGTGCCAGCAGCCAACGGGACAACCGTGAAGCTTTCTTT. This gives the protein CASSQRDNREAFF.

V usage is TRBV25-1 and J usage is TRBJ2-1; possible D gene TRBD2, 5 bases. CDR3 length: 14 amino acids. The V gene's germline CDR1 is MGHDK and CDR2 SYGVNS. V was cut by 6 bases and J by 2 bases, with 11 bases left in between. The CDR3 coding sequence is TGTGCCAGCAGCCGGACTGGTCCCTACAATGAGCAGTTCTTC. Translated: CASSRTGPYNEQFF.